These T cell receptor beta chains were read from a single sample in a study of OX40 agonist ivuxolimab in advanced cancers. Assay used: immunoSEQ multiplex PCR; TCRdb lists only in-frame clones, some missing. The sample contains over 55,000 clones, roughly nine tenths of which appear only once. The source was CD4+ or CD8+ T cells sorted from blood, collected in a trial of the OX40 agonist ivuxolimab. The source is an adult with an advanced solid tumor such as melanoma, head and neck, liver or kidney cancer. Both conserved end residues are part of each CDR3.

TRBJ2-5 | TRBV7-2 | CASSPGAESFQETQYF
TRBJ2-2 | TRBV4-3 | CASSQGGTYTGELFF
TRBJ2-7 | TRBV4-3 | CASSQSVRAGGHEQYF
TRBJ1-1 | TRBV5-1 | CASSLGTEAFF
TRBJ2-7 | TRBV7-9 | CASSFVIAGPSYEQYF
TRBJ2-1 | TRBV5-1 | CASSFLWREGDEQFF
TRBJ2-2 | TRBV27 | CASSLATTSAATGELFF
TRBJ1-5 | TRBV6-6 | CASSYWPRAGGQPQHF
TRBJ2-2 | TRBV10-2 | CASSGLRGQGNTGELFF
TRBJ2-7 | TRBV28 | CASSSPGQGSYEQYF
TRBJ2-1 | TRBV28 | CASSPAGGNNEQFF
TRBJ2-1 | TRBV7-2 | CASSLGVGIYNEQFF
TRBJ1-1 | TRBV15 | CATSREVRGLDTEAFF
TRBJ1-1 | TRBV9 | CASSVDGLTEAFF
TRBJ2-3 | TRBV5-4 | CASSLSLAGTDTQYF
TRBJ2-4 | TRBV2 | CASSDDRAGYIQYF
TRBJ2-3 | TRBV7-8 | CASSLGIGGMSDTQYF
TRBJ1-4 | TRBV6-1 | CASSDFRVADEKLFF
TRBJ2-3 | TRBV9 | CASSVASGDTDTQYF
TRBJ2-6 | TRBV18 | CASSPPFQGASSGANVLTF
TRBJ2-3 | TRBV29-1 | CTMEGEDTQYF
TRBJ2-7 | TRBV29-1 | CSVETDLAYEQYF
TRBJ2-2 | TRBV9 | CASSGNPSLGRTGELFF
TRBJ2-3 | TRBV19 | CASSLREDTQYF
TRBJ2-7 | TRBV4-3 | CASSQDHGWDTSYEQYF
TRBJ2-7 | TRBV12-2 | CASRSGGLPYEQYF
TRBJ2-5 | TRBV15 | CATSSGGLAGIGETQYF
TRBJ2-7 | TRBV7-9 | CASSSPGGRSSYEQYF
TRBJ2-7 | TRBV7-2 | CASSLLAGGTRPNEQYF
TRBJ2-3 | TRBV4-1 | CASRSWASGTDTQYF
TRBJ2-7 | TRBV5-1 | CASSPLSSGRDYEQYF
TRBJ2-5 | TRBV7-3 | CASSSGNQETQYF
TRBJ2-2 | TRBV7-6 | CASSLDSGRATGELFF
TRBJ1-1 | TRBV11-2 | CASSLDLGGGTEAFF
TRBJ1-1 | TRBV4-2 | CASSQDGGMNTEAFF
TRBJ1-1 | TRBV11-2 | CASSLDGVTNTEAFF
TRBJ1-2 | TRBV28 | CASSSTGTGSYGYTF
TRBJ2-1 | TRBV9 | CASSFTDITYNEQFF
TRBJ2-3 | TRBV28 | CASSLIGRYDTQYF
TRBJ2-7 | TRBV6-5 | CASSYSIAEAGQYF
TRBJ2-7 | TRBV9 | CASSAGTGNYEQYF
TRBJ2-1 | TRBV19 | CASTRTGYNEQFF